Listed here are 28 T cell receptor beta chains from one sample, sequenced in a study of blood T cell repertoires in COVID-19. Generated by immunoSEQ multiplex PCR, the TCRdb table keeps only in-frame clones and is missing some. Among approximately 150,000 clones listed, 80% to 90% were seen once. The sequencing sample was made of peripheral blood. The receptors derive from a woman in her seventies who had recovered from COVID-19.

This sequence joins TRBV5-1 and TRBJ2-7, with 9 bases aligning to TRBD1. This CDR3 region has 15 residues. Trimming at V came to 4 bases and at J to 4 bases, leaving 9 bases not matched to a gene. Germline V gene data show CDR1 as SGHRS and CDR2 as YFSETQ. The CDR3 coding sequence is TGCGCCAGCAGCGCCGGGACAGGGTTTGTGTACGAGCAGTACTTC. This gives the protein CASSAGTGFVYEQYF. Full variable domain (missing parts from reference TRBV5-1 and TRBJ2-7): KAGVTQTPRYLIKTRGQQVTLSCSPISGHRSVSWYQQTPGQGLQFLFEYFSETQRNKGNFPGRFSGRQFSNSRSEMNVSTLELGDSALYLCASSAGTGFVYEQYFGPGTRLTVT.

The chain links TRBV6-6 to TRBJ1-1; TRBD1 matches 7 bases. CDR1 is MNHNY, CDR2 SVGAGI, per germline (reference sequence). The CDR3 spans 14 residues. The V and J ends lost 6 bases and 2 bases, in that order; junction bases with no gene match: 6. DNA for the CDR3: TGTGCCAGCAGCCGACGACAGGGAAACACTGAAGCTTTCTTT. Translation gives CASSRRQGNTEAFF.

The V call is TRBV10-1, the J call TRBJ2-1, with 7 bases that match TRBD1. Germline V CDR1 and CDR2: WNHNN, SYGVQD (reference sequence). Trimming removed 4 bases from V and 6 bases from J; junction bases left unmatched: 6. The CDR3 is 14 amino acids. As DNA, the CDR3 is TGCGCCAGCAGTGTCCAGGGGGTATTCAATGAGCAGTTCTTC. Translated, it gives CASSVQGVFNEQFF.

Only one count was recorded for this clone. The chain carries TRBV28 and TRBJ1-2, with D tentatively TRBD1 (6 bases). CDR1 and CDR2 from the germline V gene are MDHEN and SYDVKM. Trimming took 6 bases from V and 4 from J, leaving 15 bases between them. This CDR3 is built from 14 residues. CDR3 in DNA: TGTGCCAGCAGCCTCCGGGGACACGCCTATGGCTACACCTTC. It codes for CASSLRGHAYGYTF.

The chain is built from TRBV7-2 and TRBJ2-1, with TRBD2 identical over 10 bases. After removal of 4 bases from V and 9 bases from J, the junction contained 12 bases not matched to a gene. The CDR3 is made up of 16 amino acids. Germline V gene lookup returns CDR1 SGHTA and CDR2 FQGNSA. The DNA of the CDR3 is TGTGCCAGCAGCTCCGCGGGAGCGGGAGGGAGGGGTGAGCAGTTCTTC. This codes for CASSSAGAGGRGEQFF.

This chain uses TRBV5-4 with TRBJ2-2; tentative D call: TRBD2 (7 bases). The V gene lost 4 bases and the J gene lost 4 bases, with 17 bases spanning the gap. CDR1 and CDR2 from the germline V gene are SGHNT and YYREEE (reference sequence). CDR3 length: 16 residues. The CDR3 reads CASSPGGPEGTGELFF. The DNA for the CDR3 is TGTGCCAGCAGCCCGGGGGGCCCCGAGGGCACCGGGGAGCTGTTTTTT.

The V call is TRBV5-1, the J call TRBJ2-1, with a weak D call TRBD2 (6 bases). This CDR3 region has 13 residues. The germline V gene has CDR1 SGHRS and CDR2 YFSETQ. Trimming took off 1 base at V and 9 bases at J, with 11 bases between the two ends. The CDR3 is CASSLRSGGEQFF. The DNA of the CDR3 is TGCGCCAGCAGCTTGCGGTCCGGGGGTGAGCAGTTCTTC.

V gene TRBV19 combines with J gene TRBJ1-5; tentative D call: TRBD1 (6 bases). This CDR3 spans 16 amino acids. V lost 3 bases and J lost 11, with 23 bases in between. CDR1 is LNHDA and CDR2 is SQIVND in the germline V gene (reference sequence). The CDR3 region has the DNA TGTGCCAGTAGTATGAGTTCTGGGAGGGGCCCAGGGGCCCAGCATTTT. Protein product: CASSMSSGRGPGAQHF.

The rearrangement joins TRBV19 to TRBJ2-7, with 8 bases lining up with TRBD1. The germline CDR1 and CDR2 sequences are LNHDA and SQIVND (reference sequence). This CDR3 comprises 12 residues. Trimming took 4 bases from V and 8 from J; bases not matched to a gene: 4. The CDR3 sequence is CASSTGQGQQYF. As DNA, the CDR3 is TGTGCCAGTAGTACTGGACAGGGCCAGCAGTACTTC.

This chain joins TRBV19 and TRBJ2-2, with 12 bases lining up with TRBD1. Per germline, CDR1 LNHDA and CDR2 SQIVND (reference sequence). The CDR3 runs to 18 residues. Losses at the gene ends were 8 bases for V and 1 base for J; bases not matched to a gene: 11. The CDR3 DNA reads TGTGCCAGTGGGGCCGGGACAGGGGGCGCGGGGAACACCGGGGAGCTGTTTTTT. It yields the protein CASGAGTGGAGNTGELFF.

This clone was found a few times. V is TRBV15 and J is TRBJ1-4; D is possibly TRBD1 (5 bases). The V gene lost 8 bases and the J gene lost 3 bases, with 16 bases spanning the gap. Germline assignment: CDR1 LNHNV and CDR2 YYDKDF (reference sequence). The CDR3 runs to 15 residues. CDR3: CATGQSEGANEKLFF. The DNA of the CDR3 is TGTGCCACCGGACAATCCGAAGGGGCTAATGAAAAACTGTTTTTT.

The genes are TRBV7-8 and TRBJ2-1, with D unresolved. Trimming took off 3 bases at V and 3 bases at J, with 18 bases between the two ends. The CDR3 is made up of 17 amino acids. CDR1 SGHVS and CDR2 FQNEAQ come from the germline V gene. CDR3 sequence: CASSFLSLEASYNEQFF. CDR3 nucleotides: TGTGCCAGCAGCTTTCTCAGTCTAGAGGCTAGCTACAATGAGCAGTTCTTC.

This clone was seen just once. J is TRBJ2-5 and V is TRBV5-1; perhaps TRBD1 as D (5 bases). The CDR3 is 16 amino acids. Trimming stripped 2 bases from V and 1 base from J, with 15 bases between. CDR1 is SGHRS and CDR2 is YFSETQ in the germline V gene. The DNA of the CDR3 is TGCGCCAGCAGCTTAGGGGCCCAACAAAGCCAAGAGACCCAGTACTTC. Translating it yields CASSLGAQQSQETQYF.

For the CDR3, the DNA is TGCGCCAGCACCTGGACAGGCTCGGGCACTGAAGCTTTCTTT. Its protein product is CASTWTGSGTEAFF. This rearrangement joins TRBV5-1 to TRBJ1-1; 7 nucleotides line up with TRBD1. Germline V gene lookup returns CDR1 SGHRS and CDR2 YFSETQ. This CDR3 spans 14 amino acids. J gave up 4 bases and V 6 bases, and 9 bases lay outside the gene matches.

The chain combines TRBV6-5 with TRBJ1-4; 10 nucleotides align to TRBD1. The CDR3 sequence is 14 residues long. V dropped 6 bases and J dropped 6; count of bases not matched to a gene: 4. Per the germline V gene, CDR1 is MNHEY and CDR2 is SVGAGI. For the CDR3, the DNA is TGTGCCAGCAGAAGGACAGGGGGGGATGAAAAACTGTTTTTT. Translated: CASRRTGGDEKLFF.

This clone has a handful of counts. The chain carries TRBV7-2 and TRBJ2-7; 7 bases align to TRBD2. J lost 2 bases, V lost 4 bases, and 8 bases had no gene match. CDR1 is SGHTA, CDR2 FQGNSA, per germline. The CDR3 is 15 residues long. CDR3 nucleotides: TGTGCCAGCAGCTCTAGGGCGGGGGACCCCTACGAGCAGTACTTC. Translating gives CASSSRAGDPYEQYF.

CDR3 amino acids: CASSVTGESGYTF. CDR3 sequence (DNA): TGTGCCAGCAGCGTGACAGGGGAGTCTGGCTACACCTTC. The chain links TRBV9 to TRBJ1-2; 8 bases match TRBD1. V was pared by 2 bases and J by 7 bases, with 4 bases of the junction left unmatched. Looked up from germline, CDR1 is SGDLS and CDR2 is YYNGEE. This CDR3 is built from 13 residues.

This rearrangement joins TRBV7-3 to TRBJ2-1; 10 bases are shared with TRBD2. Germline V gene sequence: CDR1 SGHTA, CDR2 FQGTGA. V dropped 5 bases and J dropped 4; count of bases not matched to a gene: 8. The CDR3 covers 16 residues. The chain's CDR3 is CASSPVAGGNYNEQFF. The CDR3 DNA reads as TGTGCCAGCAGCCCGGTAGCGGGAGGTAATTACAATGAGCAGTTCTTC.

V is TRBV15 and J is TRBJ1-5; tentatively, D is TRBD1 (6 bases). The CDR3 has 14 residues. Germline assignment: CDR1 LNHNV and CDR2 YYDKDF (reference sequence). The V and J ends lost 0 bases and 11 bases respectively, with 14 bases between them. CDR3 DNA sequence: TGTGCCACCAGCAGAGATTGGCAGGGGATATCCCAGCATTTT. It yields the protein CATSRDWQGISQHF.

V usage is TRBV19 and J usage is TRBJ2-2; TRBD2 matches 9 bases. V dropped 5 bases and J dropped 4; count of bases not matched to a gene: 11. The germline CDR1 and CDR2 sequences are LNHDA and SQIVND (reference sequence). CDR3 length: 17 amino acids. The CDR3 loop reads CASSAGLAAFPTGELFF. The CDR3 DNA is TGTGCCAGTAGTGCGGGACTAGCCGCCTTTCCCACCGGGGAGCTGTTTTTT.

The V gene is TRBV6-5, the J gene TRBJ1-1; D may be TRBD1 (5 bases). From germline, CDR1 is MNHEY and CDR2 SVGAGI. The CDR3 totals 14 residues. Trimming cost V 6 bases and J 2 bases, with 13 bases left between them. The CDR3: CASSRGGSNTEAFF. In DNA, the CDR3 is TGTGCCAGCAGCCGGGGGGGGTCTAACACTGAAGCTTTCTTT.

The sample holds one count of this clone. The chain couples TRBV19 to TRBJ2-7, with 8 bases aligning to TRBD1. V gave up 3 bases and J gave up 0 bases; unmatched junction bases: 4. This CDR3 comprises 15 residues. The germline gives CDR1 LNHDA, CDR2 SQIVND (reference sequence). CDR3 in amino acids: CASSIGTGASYEQYF. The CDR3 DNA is TGTGCCAGTAGTATCGGGACAGGAGCCTCCTACGAGCAGTACTTC.

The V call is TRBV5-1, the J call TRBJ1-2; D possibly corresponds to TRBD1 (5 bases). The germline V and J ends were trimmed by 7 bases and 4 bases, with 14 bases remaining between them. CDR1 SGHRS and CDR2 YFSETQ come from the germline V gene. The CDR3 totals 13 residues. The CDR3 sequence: CASRQTLGYGYTF. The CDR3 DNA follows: TGCGCCAGCCGACAGACCCTTGGCTATGGCTACACCTTC. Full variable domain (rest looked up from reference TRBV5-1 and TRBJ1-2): KAGVTQTPRYLIKTRGQQVTLSCSPISGHRSVSWYQQTPGQGLQFLFEYFSETQRNKGNFPGRFSGRQFSNSRSEMNVSTLELGDSALYLCASRQTLGYGYTFGSGTRLTVV.

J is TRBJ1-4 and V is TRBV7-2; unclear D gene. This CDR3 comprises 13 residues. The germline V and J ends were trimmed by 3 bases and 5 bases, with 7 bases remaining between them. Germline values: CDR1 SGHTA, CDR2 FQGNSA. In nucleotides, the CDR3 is TGTGCCAGCAGCTTCGGCGGGAATGAAAAACTGTTTTTT. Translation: CASSFGGNEKLFF.

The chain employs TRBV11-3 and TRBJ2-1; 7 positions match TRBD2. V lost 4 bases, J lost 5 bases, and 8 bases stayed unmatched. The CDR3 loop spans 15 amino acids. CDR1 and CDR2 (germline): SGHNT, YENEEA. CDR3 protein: CASSWRSGANNEQFF. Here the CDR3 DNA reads TGTGCCAGCAGCTGGCGCAGCGGGGCTAACAATGAGCAGTTCTTC.

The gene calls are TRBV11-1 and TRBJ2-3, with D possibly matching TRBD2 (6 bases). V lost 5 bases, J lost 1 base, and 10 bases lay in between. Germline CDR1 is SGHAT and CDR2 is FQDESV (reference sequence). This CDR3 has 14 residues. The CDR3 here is CASSPEGRTDTQYF. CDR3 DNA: TGTGCCAGCAGCCCGGAGGGCCGCACAGATACGCAGTATTTT.

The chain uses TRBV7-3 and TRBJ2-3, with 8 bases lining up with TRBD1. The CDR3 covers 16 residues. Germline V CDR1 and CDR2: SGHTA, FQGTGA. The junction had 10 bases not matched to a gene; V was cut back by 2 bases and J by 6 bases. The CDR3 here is CASSLGGRGPSDTQYF. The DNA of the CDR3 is TGTGCCAGCAGCTTAGGGGGCAGGGGGCCCTCCGATACGCAGTATTTT. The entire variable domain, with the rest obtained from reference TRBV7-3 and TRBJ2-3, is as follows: GAGVSQTPSNKVTEKGKYVELRCDPISGHTALYWYRQSLGQGPEFLIYFQGTGAADDSGLPNDRFFAVRPEGSVSTLKIQRTERGDSAVYLCASSLGGRGPSDTQYFGPGTRLTVL.

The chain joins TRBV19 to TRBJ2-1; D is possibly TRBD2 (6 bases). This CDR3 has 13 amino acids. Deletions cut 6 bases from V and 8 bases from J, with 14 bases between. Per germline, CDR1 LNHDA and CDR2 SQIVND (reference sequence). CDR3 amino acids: CASSAGIRDEQFF. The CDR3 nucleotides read TGTGCCAGTAGCGCGGGGATTAGGGATGAGCAGTTCTTC.